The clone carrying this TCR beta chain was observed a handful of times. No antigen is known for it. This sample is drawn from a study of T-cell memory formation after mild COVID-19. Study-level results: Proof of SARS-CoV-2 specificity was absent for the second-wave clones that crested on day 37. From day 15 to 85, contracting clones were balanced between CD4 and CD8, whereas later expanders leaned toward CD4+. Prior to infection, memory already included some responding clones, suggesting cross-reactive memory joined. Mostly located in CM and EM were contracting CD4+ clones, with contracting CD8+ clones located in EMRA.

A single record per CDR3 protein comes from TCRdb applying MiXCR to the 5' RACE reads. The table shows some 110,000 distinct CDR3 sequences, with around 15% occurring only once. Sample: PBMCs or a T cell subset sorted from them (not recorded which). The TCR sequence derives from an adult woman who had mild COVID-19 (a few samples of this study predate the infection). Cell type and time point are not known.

For the CDR3, the DNA is TGTGCCTGGAGTTACCCAACCGTGAACTATGGCTACACCTTC. Its translation: CAWSYPTVNYGYTF. The chain uses TRBV30 and TRBJ1-2; D remains ambiguous. The CDR3 length is 14 residues. CDR1 and CDR2 (germline): GTSNPN, SVGIG (reference sequence). The V end lost 2 bases, the J end lost 2 bases, and 12 bases lay between the germline ends.